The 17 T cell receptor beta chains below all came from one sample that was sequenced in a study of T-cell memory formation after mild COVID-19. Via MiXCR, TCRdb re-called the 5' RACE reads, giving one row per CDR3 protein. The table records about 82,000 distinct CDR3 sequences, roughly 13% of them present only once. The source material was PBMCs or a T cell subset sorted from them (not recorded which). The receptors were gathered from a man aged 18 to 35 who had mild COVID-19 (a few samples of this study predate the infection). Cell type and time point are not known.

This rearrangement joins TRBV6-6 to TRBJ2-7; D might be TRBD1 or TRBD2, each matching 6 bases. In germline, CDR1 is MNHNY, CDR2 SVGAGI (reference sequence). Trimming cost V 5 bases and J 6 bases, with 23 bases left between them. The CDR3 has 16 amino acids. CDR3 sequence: CASSPAGQDSWAEQYV. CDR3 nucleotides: TGTGCCAGCAGTCCCGCGGGGCAGGACAGTTGGGCCGAGCAGTACGTC.

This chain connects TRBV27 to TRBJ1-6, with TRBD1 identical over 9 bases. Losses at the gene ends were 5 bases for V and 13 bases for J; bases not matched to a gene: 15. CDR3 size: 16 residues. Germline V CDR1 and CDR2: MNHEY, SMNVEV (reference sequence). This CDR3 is CASSPPRRTGAVPLHF. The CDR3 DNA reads TGTGCCAGCAGTCCGCCCCGTCGGACAGGGGCTGTCCCCCTCCACTTT.

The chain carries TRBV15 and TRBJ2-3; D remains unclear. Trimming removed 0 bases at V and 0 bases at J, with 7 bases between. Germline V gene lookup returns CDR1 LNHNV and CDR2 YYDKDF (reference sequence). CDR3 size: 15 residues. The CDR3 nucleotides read TGTGCCACCAGCAGAGATCGTGGGAGCACAGATACGCAGTATTTT. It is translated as CATSRDRGSTDTQYF.

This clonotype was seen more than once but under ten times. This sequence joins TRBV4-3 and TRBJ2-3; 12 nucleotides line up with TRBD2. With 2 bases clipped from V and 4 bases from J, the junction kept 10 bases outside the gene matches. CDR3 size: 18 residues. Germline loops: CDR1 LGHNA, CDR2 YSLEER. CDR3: CASSQHLPSGGGADTQYF. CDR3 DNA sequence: TGCGCCAGCAGCCAACATCTCCCTAGCGGGGGGGGCGCAGATACGCAGTATTTT.

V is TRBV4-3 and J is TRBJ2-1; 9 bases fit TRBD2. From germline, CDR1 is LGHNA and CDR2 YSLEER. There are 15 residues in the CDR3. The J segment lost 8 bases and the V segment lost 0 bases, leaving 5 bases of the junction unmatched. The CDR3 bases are TGCGCCAGCAGCCAAGATTTGCGGGGGGGGTATGAGCAGTTCTTC. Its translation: CASSQDLRGGYEQFF.

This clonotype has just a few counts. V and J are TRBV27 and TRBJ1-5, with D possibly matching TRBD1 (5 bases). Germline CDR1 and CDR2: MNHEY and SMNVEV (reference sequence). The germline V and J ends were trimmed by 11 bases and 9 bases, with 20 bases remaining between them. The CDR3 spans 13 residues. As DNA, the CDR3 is TGTGCCTCCAGCGTTTTGGGGGGAGGGCCCCAGCATTTT. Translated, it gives CASSVLGGGPQHF.

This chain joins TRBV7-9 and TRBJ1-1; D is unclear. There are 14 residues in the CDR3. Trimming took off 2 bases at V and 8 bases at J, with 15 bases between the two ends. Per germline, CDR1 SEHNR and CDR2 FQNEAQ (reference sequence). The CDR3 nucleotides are TGTGCCAGCAGCTTACTTTCCAGCGTTGGCGAAGCTTTCTTT. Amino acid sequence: CASSLLSSVGEAFF.

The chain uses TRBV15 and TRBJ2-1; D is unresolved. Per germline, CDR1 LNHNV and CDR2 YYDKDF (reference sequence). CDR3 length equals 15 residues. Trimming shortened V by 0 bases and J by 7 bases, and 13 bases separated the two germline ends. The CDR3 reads CATSRDRSSWNEQFF. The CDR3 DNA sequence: TGTGCCACCAGCAGAGATCGGAGTAGCTGGAATGAGCAGTTCTTC.

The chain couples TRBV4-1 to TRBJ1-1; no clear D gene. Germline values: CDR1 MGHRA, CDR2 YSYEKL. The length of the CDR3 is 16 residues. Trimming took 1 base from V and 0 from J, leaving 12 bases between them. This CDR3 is CASSQVFRDLNTEAFF. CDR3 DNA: TGCGCCAGCAGCCAAGTTTTTCGGGATTTGAACACTGAAGCTTTCTTT.

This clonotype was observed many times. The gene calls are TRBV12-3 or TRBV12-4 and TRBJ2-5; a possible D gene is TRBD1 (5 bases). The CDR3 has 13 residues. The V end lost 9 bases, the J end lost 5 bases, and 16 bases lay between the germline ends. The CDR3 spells CASLAGNVETQYF. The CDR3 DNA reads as TGTGCCAGTCTGGCAGGGAATGTGGAGACCCAGTACTTC.

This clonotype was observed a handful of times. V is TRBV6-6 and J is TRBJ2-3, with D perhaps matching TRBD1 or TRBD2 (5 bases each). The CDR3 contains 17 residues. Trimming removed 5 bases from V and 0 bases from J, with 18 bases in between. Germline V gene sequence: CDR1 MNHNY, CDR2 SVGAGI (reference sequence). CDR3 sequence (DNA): TGTGCCAGCAGTAATCCCCGGGGCCAGTTTAGCACAGATACGCAGTATTTT. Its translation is CASSNPRGQFSTDTQYF.

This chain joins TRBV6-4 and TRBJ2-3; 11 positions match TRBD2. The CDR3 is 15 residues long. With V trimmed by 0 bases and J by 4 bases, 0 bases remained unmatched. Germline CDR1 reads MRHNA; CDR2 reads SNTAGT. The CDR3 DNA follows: TGTGCCAGCAGTGACTCTAGCGGGGGGGCAGATACGCAGTATTTT. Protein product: CASSDSSGGADTQYF.

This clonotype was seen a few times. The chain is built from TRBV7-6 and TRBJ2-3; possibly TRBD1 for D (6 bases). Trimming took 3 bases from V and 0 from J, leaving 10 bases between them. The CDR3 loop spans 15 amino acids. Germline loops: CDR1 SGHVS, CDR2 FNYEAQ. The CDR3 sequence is CASSFGQSSTDTQYF. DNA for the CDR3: TGTGCCAGCAGCTTCGGACAGAGTAGCACAGATACGCAGTATTTT.

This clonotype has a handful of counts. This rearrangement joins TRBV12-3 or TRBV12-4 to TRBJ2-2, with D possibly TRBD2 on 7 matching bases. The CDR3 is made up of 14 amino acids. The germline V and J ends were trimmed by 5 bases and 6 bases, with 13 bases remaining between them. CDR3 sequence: CASSPQGGAGELFF. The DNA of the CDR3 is TGTGCCAGCAGTCCACAGGGAGGGGCCGGGGAGCTGTTTTTT.

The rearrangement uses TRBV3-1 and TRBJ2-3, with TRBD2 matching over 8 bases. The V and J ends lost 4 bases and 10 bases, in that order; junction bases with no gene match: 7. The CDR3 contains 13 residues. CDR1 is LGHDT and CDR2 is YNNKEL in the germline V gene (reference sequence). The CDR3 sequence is CASSPGRGVAQYF. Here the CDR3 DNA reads TGTGCCAGCAGCCCAGGGCGGGGGGTGGCGCAGTATTTT.

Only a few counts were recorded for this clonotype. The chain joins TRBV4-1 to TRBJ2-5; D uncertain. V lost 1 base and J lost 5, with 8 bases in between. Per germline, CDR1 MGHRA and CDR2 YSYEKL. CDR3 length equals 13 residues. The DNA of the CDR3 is TGCGCCAGCAGCCAAGGCTCCGAGGAGACCCAGTACTTC. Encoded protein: CASSQGSEETQYF.

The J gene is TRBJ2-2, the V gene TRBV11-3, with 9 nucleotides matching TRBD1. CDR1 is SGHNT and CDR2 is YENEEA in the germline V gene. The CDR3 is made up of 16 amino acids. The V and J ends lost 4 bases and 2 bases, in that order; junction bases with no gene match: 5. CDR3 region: CASSSRGQGNTGELFF. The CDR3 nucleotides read TGTGCCAGCAGCTCTCGGGGACAGGGAAACACCGGGGAGCTGTTTTTT.